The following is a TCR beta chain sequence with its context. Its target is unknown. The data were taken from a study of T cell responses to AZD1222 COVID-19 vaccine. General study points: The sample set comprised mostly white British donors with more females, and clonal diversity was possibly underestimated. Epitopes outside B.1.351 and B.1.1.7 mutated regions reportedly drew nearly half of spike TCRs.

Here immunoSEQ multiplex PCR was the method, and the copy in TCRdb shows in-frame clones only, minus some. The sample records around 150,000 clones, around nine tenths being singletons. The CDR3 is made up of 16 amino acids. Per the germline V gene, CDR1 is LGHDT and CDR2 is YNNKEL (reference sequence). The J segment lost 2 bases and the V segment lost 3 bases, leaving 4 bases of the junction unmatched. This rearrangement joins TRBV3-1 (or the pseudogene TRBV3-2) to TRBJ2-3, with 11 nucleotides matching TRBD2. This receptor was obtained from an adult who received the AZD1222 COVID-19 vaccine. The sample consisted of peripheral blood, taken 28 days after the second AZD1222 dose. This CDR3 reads CASSQTSGTYTDTQYF. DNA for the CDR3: TGTGCCAGCAGCCAGACTAGCGGGACATACACAGATACGCAGTATTTT.